Included here is one T cell receptor (beta chain) sequence, with context. This clone was found a few times. Its cognate antigen has yet to be identified. No qualities accompany the bases; no much larger clone lies one base away. This sample was included in a study of control samples from healthy donors and cancer patients (dated by TCRdb to 2019 to 2021). Looking up the germline V gene (reference sequence) yields CDR1 GTSNPN and CDR2 SVGIG. The CDR3 covers 15 residues, taking in both the cysteine and the phenylalanine. Only the CDR3 portion is preserved as DNA: 45 bases, with reading frame beginning at the first base. Compared with germline, V lacks 2 bases and J lacks 7 bases; bases without a gene match: 5. Library method: the immunoSEQ multiplex PCR assay. TCRdb limited this immuneACCESS table to in-frame rearrangements with V and J called. A share of clones is missing; checked studies link under half to unresolved V genes, and the rest is unexplained. This sample gives approximately 88,000 clones in total; about nine tenths of them show up just once. The leading ten clones occupy roughly 0.9% of the sample.

The source material was blood. This TCR was sampled from a woman between 25 and 40 years old in good health. The sequence joins TRBV30 to TRBJ1-6; TRBD1 lines up with 10 middle nucleotides. The CDR3 in this case is CAWSNPGQGNSPLHF. DNA sequence: TGTGCCTGGAGTAACCCGGGACAGGGGAATTCACCCCTCCACTTT.